What follows are 4 T cell receptor beta chains derived from one specimen sequenced in a study of shared clonotypes between healthy human individuals. The table came from immunoSEQ multiplex PCR; TCRdb's copy has only in-frame clones and leaves some out. The sample consists of 2 million to 2.5 million clones, less than 95% of them appearing once. Sequenced: naive CD4+ T cells from PBMCs. Indicated subset: CD45RA+ positively selected. These TCRs come from a man younger than 35 in good health. Some clones in this sample may be carry-over from other donors' samples.

The rearrangement uses TRBV9 and TRBJ2-1; D unclear. Trimming removed 6 bases from V and 2 bases from J, with 18 bases in between. The length of the CDR3 is 16 residues. Germline CDR1 reads SGDLS; CDR2 reads YYNGEE. CDR3 DNA: TGTGCCAGCAAACCGGGCCCTTCCCGCACCTACAATGAGCAGTTCTTC. Translating gives CASKPGPSRTYNEQFF.

The V call is TRBV7-9, the J call TRBJ1-1, with a weak D call TRBD1 (5 bases). Trimming cost V 5 bases and J 1 base, with 8 bases left between them. The germline V gene has CDR1 SEHNR and CDR2 FQNEAQ (reference sequence). This CDR3 comprises 13 residues. The CDR3 nucleotides read TGTGCCAGCAGCGCGGGACGGAACACTGAAGCTTTCTTT. This codes for CASSAGRNTEAFF. Looking up the rest from reference TRBV7-9 and TRBJ1-1 gives the full variable domain: DTGVSQNPRHKITKRGQNVTFRCDPISEHNRLYWYRQTLGQGPEFLTYFQNEAQLEKSRLLSDRFSAERPKGSFSTLEIQRTEQGDSAMYLCASSAGRNTEAFFGQGTRLTVV.

This chain connects TRBV30 to TRBJ1-1, with D maybe TRBD1 (6 bases). V lost 0 bases and J 8 bases, leaving 7 bases between the germline ends. The germline gives CDR1 GTSNPN, CDR2 SVGIG (reference sequence). This CDR3 region has 11 residues. CDR3 DNA: TGTGCCTGGAGTGTAAGGGGGGAAGCTTTCTTT. Protein product: CAWSVRGEAFF.

The V and J genes are TRBV7-6 and TRBJ1-3; TRBD1 might be the D (5 bases). Trimming removed 2 bases from V and 3 bases from J, with 11 bases in between. The CDR3 consists of 15 residues. CDR1 is SGHVS and CDR2 is FNYEAQ in the germline V gene. DNA for the CDR3: TGTGCCAGCAGCTTAATGGCCCAGGGTGGAAACACCATATATTTT. This encodes CASSLMAQGGNTIYF. Complete variable domain (other parts from reference TRBV7-6 and TRBJ1-3): GAGVSQSPRYKVTKRGQDVALRCDPISGHVSLYWYRQALGQGPEFLTYFNYEAQQDKSGLPNDRFSAERPEGSISTLTIQRTEQRDSAMYRCASSLMAQGGNTIYFGEGSWLTVV.